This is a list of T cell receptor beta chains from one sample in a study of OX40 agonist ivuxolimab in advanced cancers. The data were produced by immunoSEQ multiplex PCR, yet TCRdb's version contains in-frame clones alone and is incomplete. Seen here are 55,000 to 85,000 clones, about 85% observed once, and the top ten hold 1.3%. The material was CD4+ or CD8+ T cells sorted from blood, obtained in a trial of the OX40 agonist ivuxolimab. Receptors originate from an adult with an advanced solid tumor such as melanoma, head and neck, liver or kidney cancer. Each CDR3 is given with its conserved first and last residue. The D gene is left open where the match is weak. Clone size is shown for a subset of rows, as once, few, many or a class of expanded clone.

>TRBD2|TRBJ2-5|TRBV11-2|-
TGTGCCAGCAGCGCCCAGACTAGCGGGCAAGAGACCCAGTACTTC
CASSAQTSGQETQYF
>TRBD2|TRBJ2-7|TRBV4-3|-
TGCGCCAGCAGCCGAGTCCTAGCGGGCGAGCAGTACTTC
CASSRVLAGEQYF
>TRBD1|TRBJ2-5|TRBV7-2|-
TGTGCCAGCAGCCGGGACAGGCAAGAGACCCAGTACTTC
CASSRDRQETQYF
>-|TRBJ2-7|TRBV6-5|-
TGTGCCAGCAGCTCCCGGACACCCCGCTACGAGCAGTACTTC
CASSSRTPRYEQYF
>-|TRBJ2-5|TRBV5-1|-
TGCGCCAGCAGCTTGAGGCGCCTCGCGGGGAGCGGAGAGACCCAGTACTTC
CASSLRRLAGSGETQYF
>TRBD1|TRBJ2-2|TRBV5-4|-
TGTGCCAGCAGCCCCTTGAGGGGGACAGCGAACACCGGGGAGCTGTTTTTT
CASSPLRGTANTGELFF
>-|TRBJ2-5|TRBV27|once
TGTGCCAGCCTTGGAGGAGAGACCCAGTACTTC
CASLGGETQYF
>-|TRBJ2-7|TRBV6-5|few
TGTGCCAGCAGTTACTCGCACAGGAGCACCTACGAGCAGTACTTC
CASSYSHRSTYEQYF
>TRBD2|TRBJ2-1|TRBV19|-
TGTGCCAGTAGTAGACTAGCGGGGGCCTACAATGAGCAGTTCTTC
CASSRLAGAYNEQFF
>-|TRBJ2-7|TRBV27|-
TGTGCCAGCAGTTCAACGGACAGCTACGAGCAGTACTTC
CASSSTDSYEQYF
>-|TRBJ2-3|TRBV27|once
TGTGCCAGCAGCACTTCCTACAGAGCAGATACGCAGTATTTT
CASSTSYRADTQYF
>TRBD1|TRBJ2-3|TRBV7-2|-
TGTGCCAGCAGCCCCGGGTGGACAGGGGGCACAGATACGCAGTATTTT
CASSPGWTGGTDTQYF
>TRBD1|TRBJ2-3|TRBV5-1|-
TGCGCCAGCAGCTTGGAGGGACAGACCGCCGCAGATACGCAGTATTTT
CASSLEGQTAADTQYF
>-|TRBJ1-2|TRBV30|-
TGTGCCTGGAGTGTAGGGGGGTTTGGCTACACCTTC
CAWSVGGFGYTF
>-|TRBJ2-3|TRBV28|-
TGTGCCAGCAGTTTCGGTGGGGCAGGGAAAATGGCAGATACGCAGTATTTT
CASSFGGAGKMADTQYF
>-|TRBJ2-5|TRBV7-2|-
TGTGCCAGCAGCTTCTCCCCAGGCAGACAAGAGACCCAGTACTTC
CASSFSPGRQETQYF
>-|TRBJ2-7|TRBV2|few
TGTGCCAGCAGTGGCGGGGACAGCTACGAGCAGTACTTC
CASSGGDSYEQYF
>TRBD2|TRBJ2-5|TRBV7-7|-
TGTGCTAGCAGCTTGGGGACTAGCGCTCGGGAGACCCAGTACTTC
CASSLGTSARETQYF
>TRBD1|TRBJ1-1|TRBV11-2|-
TGTGCCAGCAGCTTCGGACAGGGTGAAGCTTTCTTT
CASSFGQGEAFF
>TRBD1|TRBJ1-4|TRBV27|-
TGTGCCAGCAGTTTACGACAGGGGATTGAAAAACTGTTTTTT
CASSLRQGIEKLFF
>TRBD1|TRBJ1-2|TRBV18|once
TGTGCCAGCTCACCAGGGGACAGGGGGAATGGCTACACCTTC
CASSPGDRGNGYTF
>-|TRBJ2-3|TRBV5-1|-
TGCGCCAGCAGCTTGGGAATCGGGAGTAGCGATACGCAGTATTTT
CASSLGIGSSDTQYF
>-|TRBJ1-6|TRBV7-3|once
TGTGCCAGCAGCTTAAATCAGGGGTCTAATTCACCCCTCCACTTT
CASSLNQGSNSPLHF
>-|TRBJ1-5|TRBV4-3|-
TGCGCCAGCAGCCAAGGCGGCGGACGAGATGGGCCCCAGCATTTT
CASSQGGGRDGPQHF
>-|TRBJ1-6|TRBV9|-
TGTGCCAGCAGCGCGAGTGGTAATTCACCCCTCCACTTT
CASSASGNSPLHF
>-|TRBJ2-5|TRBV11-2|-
TGTGCCAGCAGCCCCCGGGTTGGATTCCGGGAGACCCAGTACTTC
CASSPRVGFRETQYF
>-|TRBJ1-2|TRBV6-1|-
TGTGCCAGCAGTGAAGCGATCATTACTGCTAACTATGGCTACACCTTC
CASSEAIITANYGYTF
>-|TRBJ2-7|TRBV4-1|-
TGCGCCAGCAGCCAGCTCCCCTGGGCCTACGAGCAGTACTTC
CASSQLPWAYEQYF
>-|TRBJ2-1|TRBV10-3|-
TGTGCCATCAGTATTTCTGGGGGCCAATACAATGAGCAGTTCTTC
CAISISGGQYNEQFF
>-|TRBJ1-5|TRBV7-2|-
TGTGCCAGCAGCGCCGGTGGGGTGGTCAATCAGCCCCAGCATTTT
CASSAGGVVNQPQHF
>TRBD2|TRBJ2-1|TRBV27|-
TGTGCCAGCAGCTCGACTAGCGGGAGGACTGAGCAGTTCTTC
CASSSTSGRTEQFF
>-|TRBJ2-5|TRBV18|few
TGTGCCAGCTCAGAACAGAGGTACCAAGAGACCCAGTACTTC
CASSEQRYQETQYF
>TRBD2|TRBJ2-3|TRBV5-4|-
TGTGCCAGCAGCGTACTAGCGGGAGAAACAGATACGCAGTATTTT
CASSVLAGETDTQYF
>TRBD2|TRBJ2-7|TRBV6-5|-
TGTGCCAGCAGTCGAGCGGGAAAAAGAGACGAGCAGTACTTC
CASSRAGKRDEQYF
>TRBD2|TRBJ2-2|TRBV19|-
TGTGCCAGTAGTATGTACGGACTAGCGGGGGACACCGGGGAGCTGTTTTTT
CASSMYGLAGDTGELFF
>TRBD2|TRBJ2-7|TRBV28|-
TGTGCCAGCAGGGGGACTAGCGGGGCCTACGAGCAGTACTTC
CASRGTSGAYEQYF
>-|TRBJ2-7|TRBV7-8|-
TGTGCCAGCAGCTTTCTCCGGGCGACCTCCTACGAGCAGTACTTC
CASSFLRATSYEQYF
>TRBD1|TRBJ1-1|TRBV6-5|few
TGTGCCAGCAGCTGGACAGGGGGGAACACTGAAGCTTTCTTT
CASSWTGGNTEAFF
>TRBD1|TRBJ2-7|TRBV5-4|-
TGTGCCAGCAGCTCGGACAGGGATGAGCAGTACTTC
CASSSDRDEQYF
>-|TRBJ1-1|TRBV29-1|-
TGCAGCGTTGAGTCCCCGAACACTGAAGCTTTCTTT
CSVESPNTEAFF
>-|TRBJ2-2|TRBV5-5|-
TGTGCCAGCAGGGTAGGGACGGCGAACACCGGGGAGCTGTTTTTT
CASRVGTANTGELFF
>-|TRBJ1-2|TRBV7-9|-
TGTGCCAGCAGCTCCCCGGCACTCTATGGCTACACCTTC
CASSSPALYGYTF
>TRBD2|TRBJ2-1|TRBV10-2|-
TGCGCCAGCAGTTCCGGGACTAGCGGTTACAATGAGCAGTTCTTC
CASSSGTSGYNEQFF
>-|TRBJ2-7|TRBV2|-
TGTGCCAGCAGTGAACACTCCTACGAGCAGTACTTC
CASSEHSYEQYF
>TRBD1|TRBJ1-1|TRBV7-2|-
TGTGCCAGCAGCTCCGAGACAGGGGGCTACACTGAAGCTTTCTTT
CASSSETGGYTEAFF
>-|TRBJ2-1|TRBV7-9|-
TGTGCCAGCAGCTACTACAATGAGCAGTTCTTC
CASSYYNEQFF
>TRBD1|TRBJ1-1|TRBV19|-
TGTGCCAGTAGTACCCGGGACAGGGGGCGAACGATGCCTGAAGCTTTCTTT
CASSTRDRGRTMPEAFF
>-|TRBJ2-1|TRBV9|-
TGTGCCAGCAGCGTCCGGGACTCATCGATCCTATCCTACAATGAGCAGTTCTTC
CASSVRDSSILSYNEQFF
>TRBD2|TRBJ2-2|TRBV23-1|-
TGCGCCAGCAGTTCCCTTACTAGCGGGAGCACCGGGGAGCTGTTTTTT
CASSSLTSGSTGELFF
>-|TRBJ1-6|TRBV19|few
TGTGCCAGTAGCGGAAGGGGTGAGCTGAATTCACCCCTCCACTTT
CASSGRGELNSPLHF
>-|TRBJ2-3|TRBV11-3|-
TGTGCCAGCAGCTTAGGGGACTCGGCCTGGGATACGCAGTATTTT
CASSLGDSAWDTQYF
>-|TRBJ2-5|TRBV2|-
TGTGCCAGCAGTGGGGTTCAGGGGCTGGAGACCCAGTACTTC
CASSGVQGLETQYF
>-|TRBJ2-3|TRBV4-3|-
TGCGCCAGCAGCCAAGTTCCGGGACCCACAGATACGCAGTATTTT
CASSQVPGPTDTQYF
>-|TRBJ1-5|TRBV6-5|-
TGTGCCAGCAGTTACAGGGGCAACAATCAGCCCCAGCATTTT
CASSYRGNNQPQHF
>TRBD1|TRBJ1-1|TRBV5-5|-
TGTGCCAGCAGCTTGGTGGGACAGGGGGCTGAAGCTTTCTTT
CASSLVGQGAEAFF
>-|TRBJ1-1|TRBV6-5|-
TGTGCCAGCAGTTACGAGGCACCCGGTAACACTGAAGCTTTCTTT
CASSYEAPGNTEAFF
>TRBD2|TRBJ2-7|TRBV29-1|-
TGCAGCGTCGCTCCGGGACTAGCTCTTCCCTACGAGCAGTACTTC
CSVAPGLALPYEQYF
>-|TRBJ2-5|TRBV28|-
TGTGCCAGCAGCCGCTCGCCCGCCCGAGAGACCCAGTACTTC
CASSRSPARETQYF
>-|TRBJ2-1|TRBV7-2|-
TGTGCCAGCAGCTTAGGGCTAGCGAGGAGCTCCTACAATGAGCAGTTCTTC
CASSLGLARSSYNEQFF